The 24 T cell receptor beta chains below come from one sample, sequenced in a study of response to subunit inactivated influenza vaccine. Using its own MiXCR run on the RT-PCR reads, TCRdb lists one record per CDR3 protein. The sample holds around 600,000 distinct CDR3 sequences, around 10% seen once. These same records also appear under a second study, on T cells expressing NK-cell markers. Per that study: In generating TCR beta cDNA, 5'RACE template switching with UMIs was used.

The sample was PBMCs from blood, taken on the day of vaccination. The receptors shown here come from a man aged 50 or older who received an inactivated influenza vaccine.

V and J are TRBV11-2 and TRBJ2-3; 10 bases fit TRBD2. This CDR3 has 17 residues. Germline CDR1 is SGHAT and CDR2 is FQNNGV. V lost 3 bases to trimming and J lost 5 bases; unmatched junction nucleotides: 11. CDR3 nucleotide sequence: TGTGCCAGCAGCTTCGCATCTAGCGGGAGCGGTGGAGATACGCAGTATTTT. This codes for CASSFASSGSGGDTQYF.

The chain couples TRBV24-1 to TRBJ2-1; no definite D call. With 9 bases removed from V and 7 bases from J, the gap between germline ends came to 9 bases. Germline loops: CDR1 KGHDR, CDR2 SFDVKD. There are 11 residues in the CDR3. This CDR3 reads CATQALNEQFF. The CDR3 DNA is TGTGCCACCCAGGCACTGAATGAGCAGTTCTTC.

In this sample, this clonotype turned up a few times. The rearrangement links TRBV27 to TRBJ2-1, with TRBD1 matching 7 bases. The germline V gene encodes CDR1 MNHEY and CDR2 SMNVEV (reference sequence). CDR3 length: 15 amino acids. The V gene end was trimmed by 0 bases and the J gene end by 4 bases; junction bases not matched to a gene: 3. The CDR3 sequence: CASSLSSTGYNEQFF. For the CDR3, the DNA is TGTGCCAGCAGTTTATCGTCGACAGGGTACAATGAGCAGTTCTTC.

This clonotype was counted a few times. V and J are TRBV20-1 and TRBJ2-5; D may be TRBD1 (5 bases). CDR1 is DFQATT and CDR2 is SNEGSKA in the germline V gene (reference sequence). V was shortened by 5 bases and J by 4 bases, with 8 bases between the two germline ends. The CDR3 is made up of 11 amino acids. Written as DNA, the CDR3 is TGCAGTGCTCTAGACAGAGAGACCCAGTACTTC. Amino acid sequence: CSALDRETQYF.

The rearrangement links TRBV6-2 or TRBV6-3 to TRBJ2-5, with TRBD1 as a possible D gene (5 bases). The V end lost 6 bases, the J end lost 3 bases, and 14 bases lay between the germline ends. CDR3 length equals 14 residues. Germline lookup yields CDR1 MNHEY and CDR2 SVGEGT. This CDR3 reads CASSPRQRKETQYF. DNA for the CDR3: TGTGCCAGCAGCCCCCGACAGAGAAAAGAGACCCAGTACTTC.

The gene calls are TRBV9 and TRBJ2-2; 8 nucleotides align to TRBD2. Germline CDR1 SGDLS, CDR2 YYNGEE. V shed 4 bases and J 3 bases; nucleotides not matched to a gene: 2. The CDR3 is made up of 14 amino acids. Here the CDR3 reads CASSPGLDTGELFF. CDR3 nucleotides: TGTGCCAGCAGCCCGGGACTAGACACCGGGGAGCTGTTTTTT.

This clonotype was seen only a few times. The V call is TRBV6-2 or TRBV6-3, the J call TRBJ1-2; D ambiguous. The CDR3 loop spans 11 amino acids. Deletions cut 10 bases from V and 4 bases from J, with 10 bases between. Germline CDR1 is MNHEY and CDR2 is SVGEGT. The CDR3 DNA sequence: TGTGCCACCGTTTTTGGCTATGGCTACACCTTC. It codes for CATVFGYGYTF.

This clonotype was seen a few times. The chain uses TRBV12-3 or TRBV12-4 and TRBJ2-5; D possibly corresponds to TRBD2 (5 bases). This CDR3 contains 15 residues. The germline V and J ends were trimmed by 6 bases and 1 base, with 15 bases remaining between them. The CDR3 coding sequence is TGTGCCAGCAGCTATACCAGCGGCCTCCAAGAGACCCAGTACTTC. As protein: CASSYTSGLQETQYF.

A note on this clonotype: Since the CDR3 does not end with the conserved phenylalanine or tryptophan, this likely comes from a read error. The CDR3: CASSYGTGAYEQYL. The CDR3 nucleotides read TGTGCCAGCAGTTATGGGACAGGGGCCTACGAGCAGTACCTC. This chain uses TRBV6-5 with TRBJ2-7, with 10 bases matching TRBD1. The junction had 1 base not matched to a gene; V was cut back by 3 bases and J by 2 bases. The germline gives CDR1 MNHEY, CDR2 SVGAGI. The CDR3 runs to 14 residues.

V gene TRBV6-1 combines with J gene TRBJ1-4; TRBD1 matches 7 bases. CDR1 and CDR2 (germline): MNHNS, SASEGT. V shed 5 bases, J shed 7 bases, and the junction held 7 bases outside the gene matches. There are 14 residues in the CDR3. CDR3 sequence (DNA): TGTGCCAGCAGTCCGACAGGGCGAAGTGAAAAACTGTTTTTT. Translation gives CASSPTGRSEKLFF.

V usage is TRBV6-1 and J usage is TRBJ1-6; TRBD1 matches 12 bases. The germline CDR1 and CDR2 sequences are MNHNS and SASEGT. The ends lost 6 bases at V and 1 base at J; junction bases unmatched: 4. CDR3 length: 17 residues. The CDR3 here is CASRMGQGASYNSPLHF. The CDR3, as DNA: TGTGCCAGCAGGATGGGACAGGGGGCGTCCTATAATTCACCCCTCCACTTT.

This clonotype was counted ten times or more. The chain carries TRBV7-8 and TRBJ2-3; the D is unclear. Looked up from germline, CDR1 is SGHVS and CDR2 is FQNEAQ. The CDR3 loop spans 14 amino acids. V was pared by 4 bases and J by 5 bases, with 13 bases between. This CDR3 reads CASSSSPPQDTQYF. In DNA, the CDR3 is TGTGCCAGCAGCTCCTCACCCCCGCAAGATACGCAGTATTTT.

The V and J genes are TRBV7-2 and TRBJ2-7, with D unresolved. The V end was cut by 1 base, the J end by 0 bases, with 10 bases between. Germline-derived CDR1 and CDR2 are SGHTA and FQGNSA. The CDR3 contains 15 residues. CDR3 residues: CASSLVPDSSYEQYF. CDR3 DNA: TGTGCCAGCAGCTTAGTTCCGGATAGCTCCTACGAGCAGTACTTC.

In its sample, this clonotype was seen a few times. The CDR3 DNA reads TGTGCCACCAGCAGAGAAGTCTTCAGGTTTTCCGGGGCCAACGTCCTGACTTTC. Translated, it gives CATSREVFRFSGANVLTF. The chain recombines TRBV15 with TRBJ2-6; D gene ambiguous. CDR1 is LNHNV, CDR2 YYDKDF, per germline (reference sequence). CDR3 length: 18 residues. V lost 0 bases to trimming and J lost 4 bases, with 16 bases between them.

This clonotype was picked up a small number of times. The chain uses TRBV10-3 and TRBJ2-3; 9 positions agree with TRBD1. CDR3 length: 17 residues. Germline CDR1 ENHRY, CDR2 SYGVKD. Trimming took 3 bases from V and 4 from J; bases not matched to a gene: 11. The CDR3 nucleotides are TGTGCCATCAGTGACCTAAGACAGGGGGGGTTGGCAGATACGCAGTATTTT. Translated, it gives CAISDLRQGGLADTQYF.

V is TRBV2 and J is TRBJ1-2; D is perhaps TRBD1 (5 bases). V was clipped by 6 bases and J by 3 bases, with 20 bases between them. Germline V lookup: CDR1 SNHLY, CDR2 FYNNEI. This CDR3 is built from 16 residues. The chain's CDR3 is CASRPSRGGADYGYTF. CDR3 bases: TGTGCCAGCAGACCAAGCCGCGGCGGGGCGGACTATGGCTACACCTTC.

The V and J genes are TRBV20-1 and TRBJ2-7; TRBD1 might be the D (5 bases). The V end was cut by 6 bases, the J end by 5 bases, with 23 bases between. The CDR3 extends over 15 amino acids. From germline, CDR1 is DFQATT and CDR2 SNEGSKA (reference sequence). In DNA, the CDR3 is TGCAGTGCCGAAACCCGGGCCACAGGATCGGACGAGCAGTACTTC. Translation: CSAETRATGSDEQYF.

The table lists this clonotype with a few counts. This chain links TRBV12-3 or TRBV12-4 with TRBJ2-1; 8 nucleotides match TRBD2. The J segment lost 8 bases and the V segment lost 5 bases, leaving 11 bases of the junction unmatched. The CDR3 is 15 amino acids. DNA of the CDR3: TGTGCCAGCAGTATGGGGGGGACTAGTACCGATGAGCAGTTCTTC. Translation: CASSMGGTSTDEQFF.

This clonotype was seen many times. The chain uses TRBV7-2 and TRBJ1-5; TRBD1 agrees at 7 bases. V lost 6 bases to trimming and J lost 4 bases; unmatched junction nucleotides: 9. The length of the CDR3 is 15 residues. From germline, CDR1 is SGHTA and CDR2 FQGNSA. The CDR3 nucleotides are TGTGCCAGCAGGGGGGAGTCAGGGGGTAATCAGCCCCAGCATTTT. Its translation is CASRGESGGNQPQHF.

J is TRBJ2-5 and V is TRBV4-2; the match to TRBD1 covers 12 bases. V shed 1 base, J shed 5 bases, and the junction held 5 bases outside the gene matches. Germline CDR1 LGHNA, CDR2 YNFKEQ. This CDR3 has 16 residues. CDR3 DNA sequence: TGTGCCAGCAGCCAAGGGCCGGGACAGGGGGCGGAGACCCAGTACTTC. Translated: CASSQGPGQGAETQYF.

The chain uses TRBV18 and TRBJ2-1, with 8 positions matching TRBD2. Germline V lookup: CDR1 KGHSH, CDR2 LQKENI. J lost 8 bases, V lost 5 bases, and 11 bases had no gene match. The CDR3 sequence is 15 residues long. The CDR3: CASSSGTSSAYEQFF. DNA of the CDR3: TGTGCCAGCTCATCGGGGACTAGTAGCGCCTATGAGCAGTTCTTC.

The sample holds a few counts of this clonotype. One end of the junction does not line up with germline, which may come from a read error. V and J are TRBV5-1 and TRBJ2-7, with a tentative D call TRBD1 (6 bases). The CDR3 contains 15 residues. Germline V gene lookup returns CDR1 SGHRS and CDR2 YFSETQ. DNA for the CDR3: TGCGCCAGCAGCTGGGCCGGGACACCCTCCCACGAGCAGTACTTC. The encoded protein is CASSWAGTPSHEQYF.

This clonotype was seen ten or more times. J is TRBJ2-2 and V is TRBV9, with TRBD1 identical over 8 bases. V gave up 2 bases and J gave up 5 bases; unmatched junction bases: 5. Germline-derived CDR1 and CDR2 are SGDLS and YYNGEE. This CDR3 comprises 15 residues. CDR3 bases: TGTGCCAGCAGCGTCGGACAGGGTGTGACCGGGGAGCTGTTTTTT. Translation: CASSVGQGVTGELFF.

This clonotype was picked up a small number of times. The chain is built from TRBV7-8 and TRBJ2-5; perhaps TRBD2 as D (6 bases). The V and J ends lost 5 bases and 2 bases respectively, with 15 bases between them. The CDR3 consists of 15 residues. The germline CDR1 and CDR2 sequences are SGHVS and FQNEAQ. CDR3 in DNA: TGTGCCAGCAGCGCCCCCCGGACTATACAAGAGACCCAGTACTTC. Translation: CASSAPRTIQETQYF.